This T cell receptor beta chain derives from a study of neoadjuvant anti-PD-1 for oral cavity cancer. The J segment lost 8 bases and the V segment lost 7 bases, leaving 7 bases of the junction unmatched. The CDR3 contains 13 residues. Per germline, CDR1 MNHNY and CDR2 SVGAGI (reference sequence). Some clones are missing from TCRdb's copy, which holds only in-frame ones; the method was immunoSEQ multiplex PCR. The sample contains about 16,000 clones, roughly 66% of which appear only once. This receptor was identified in a person between 40 and 80 years old with oral cavity squamous cell carcinoma. The starting material was PBMCs, obtained before nivolumab (anti-PD-1) treatment. The chain links TRBV6-6 to TRBJ1-4; 7 nucleotides line up with TRBD1. CDR3 residues: CASTGGSGEKLFF. The CDR3 DNA follows: TGTGCCAGCACAGGGGGTTCTGGAGAAAAACTGTTTTTT.